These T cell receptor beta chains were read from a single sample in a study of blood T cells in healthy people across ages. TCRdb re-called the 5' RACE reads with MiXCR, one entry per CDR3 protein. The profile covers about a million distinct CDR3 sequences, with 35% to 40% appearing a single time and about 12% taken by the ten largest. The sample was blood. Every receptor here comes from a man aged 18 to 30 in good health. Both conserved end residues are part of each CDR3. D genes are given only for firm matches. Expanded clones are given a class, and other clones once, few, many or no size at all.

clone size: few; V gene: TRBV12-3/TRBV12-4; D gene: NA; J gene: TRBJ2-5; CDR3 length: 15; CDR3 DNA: TGTGCCAGCAGTTCCCGTACCGGCGGGCAAGAGACCCAGTACTTC; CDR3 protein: CASSSRTGGQETQYF
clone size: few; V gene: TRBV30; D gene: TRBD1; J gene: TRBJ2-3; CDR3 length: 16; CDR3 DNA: TGTGCCTGGAGTGTCCCCGGGACAGGTTTCACAGATACGCAGTATTTT; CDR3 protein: CAWSVPGTGFTDTQYF
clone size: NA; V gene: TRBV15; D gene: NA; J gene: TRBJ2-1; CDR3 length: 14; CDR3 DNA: TGTGCCACCAACAGAGATCTGGACTTCAGTGAGCAGTTCTTC; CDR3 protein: CATNRDLDFSEQFF
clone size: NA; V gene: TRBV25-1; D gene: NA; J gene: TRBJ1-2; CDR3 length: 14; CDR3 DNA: TGTGCCAGCAGTGAGGGCATCAGCAGCTATGGCTACACCTTC; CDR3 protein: CASSEGISSYGYTF
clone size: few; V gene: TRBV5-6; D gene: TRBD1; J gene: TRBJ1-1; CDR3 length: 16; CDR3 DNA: TGTGCCAGCAGCTTGCGGGCAGGGACAGTGAACACTGAAGCTTTCTTT; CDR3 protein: CASSLRAGTVNTEAFF
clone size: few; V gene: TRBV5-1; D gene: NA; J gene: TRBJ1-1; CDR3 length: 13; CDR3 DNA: TGCGCCAGCAGCATGGGGACTCTTGGTGAAGCTTTCTTT; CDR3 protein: CASSMGTLGEAFF
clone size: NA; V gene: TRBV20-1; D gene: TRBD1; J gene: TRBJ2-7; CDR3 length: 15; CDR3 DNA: TGCAGTGCTTTCGCTCAGGGGGCGTTACTGGGTGAGCAGTACTTC; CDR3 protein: CSAFAQGALLGEQYF
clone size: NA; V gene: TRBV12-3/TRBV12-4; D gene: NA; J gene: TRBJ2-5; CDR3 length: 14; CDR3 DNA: TGTGCCAGCAGTTTAGTTAGGGTTCAAGAGACCCAGTACTTC; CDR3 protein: CASSLVRVQETQYF
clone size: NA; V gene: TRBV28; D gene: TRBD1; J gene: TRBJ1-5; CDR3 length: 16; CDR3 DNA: TGTGCCAGCAGTAAGGGACTGACAGGGGGCAGGGAGCCCCAGCATTTT; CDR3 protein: CASSKGLTGGREPQHF
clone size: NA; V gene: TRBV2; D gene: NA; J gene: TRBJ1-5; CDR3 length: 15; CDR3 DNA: TGTGCCAGCCTAAAAGGGGATTCTAACAATCAGCCCCAGCATTTT; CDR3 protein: CASLKGDSNNQPQHF
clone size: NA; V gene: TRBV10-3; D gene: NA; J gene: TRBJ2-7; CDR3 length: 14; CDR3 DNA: TGTGCCATCAGTGATTCGACAGAAGAAGAGGCCCAGTACTTC; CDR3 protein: CAISDSTEEEAQYF
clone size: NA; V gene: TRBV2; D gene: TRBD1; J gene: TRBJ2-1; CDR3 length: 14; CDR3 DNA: TGTGCCAGCAGTGAACAGGGGGACACGCATGAGCAGTTCTTC; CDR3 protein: CASSEQGDTHEQFF
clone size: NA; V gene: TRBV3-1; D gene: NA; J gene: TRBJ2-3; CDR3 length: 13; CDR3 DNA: TGTGCCAGCAGCCAAGATACGGGGTATACGCAGTATTTT; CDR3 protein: CASSQDTGYTQYF
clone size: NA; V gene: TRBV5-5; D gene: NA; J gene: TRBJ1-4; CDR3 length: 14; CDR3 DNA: TGTGCCAGCAGCGCGGACAGAACTAATGAAAAACTGTTTTTT; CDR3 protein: CASSADRTNEKLFF
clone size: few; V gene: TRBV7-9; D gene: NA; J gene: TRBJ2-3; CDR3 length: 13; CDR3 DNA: TGTGCCAGCAGCTCACAGGGACACGGGACGCAGTATTTT; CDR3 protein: CASSSQGHGTQYF
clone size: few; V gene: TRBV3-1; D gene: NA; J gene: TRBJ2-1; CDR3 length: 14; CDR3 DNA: TGTGCCAGCAGCCCTCAATCGTTCGACAATGAGCAGTTCTTC; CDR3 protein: CASSPQSFDNEQFF
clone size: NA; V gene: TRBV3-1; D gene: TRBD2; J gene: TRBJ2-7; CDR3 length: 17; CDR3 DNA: TGTGCCAGCAGCCATTCTAGCGGGGGGCTTAGAGCCTACGAGCAGTACTTC; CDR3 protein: CASSHSSGGLRAYEQYF
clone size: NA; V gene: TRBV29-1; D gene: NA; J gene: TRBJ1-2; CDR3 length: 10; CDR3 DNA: TGCAGCGGGGAGACAGGTGGCTACACCTTC; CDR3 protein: CSGETGGYTF
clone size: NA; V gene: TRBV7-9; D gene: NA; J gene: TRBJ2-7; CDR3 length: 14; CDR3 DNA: TGTGCCAGCAGCAGACGACAGGAGTCCTACGAGCAGTACTTC; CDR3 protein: CASSRRQESYEQYF
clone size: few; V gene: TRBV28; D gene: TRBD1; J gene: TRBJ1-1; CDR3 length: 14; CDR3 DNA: TGTGCCAGCAGCGCACAGGGGGAGAACACTGAAGCTTTCTTT; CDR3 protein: CASSAQGENTEAFF
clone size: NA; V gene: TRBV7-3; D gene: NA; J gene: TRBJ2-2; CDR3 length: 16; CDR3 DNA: TGTGCCAGCAGCTTAGGCTCACAGGCTAACACCGGGGAGCTGTTTTTT; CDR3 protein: CASSLGSQANTGELFF
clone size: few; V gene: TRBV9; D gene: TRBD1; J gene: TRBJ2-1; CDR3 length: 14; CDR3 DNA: TGTGCCAGCAGCGGACGGACAGGGTACAATGAGCAGTTCTTC; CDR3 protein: CASSGRTGYNEQFF
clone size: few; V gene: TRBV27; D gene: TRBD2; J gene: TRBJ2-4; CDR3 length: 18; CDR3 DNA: TGTGCCAGCAGCTCCTCGGGACTAGCGGGGGGAGCCAAAAACATTCAGTACTTC; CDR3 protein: CASSSSGLAGGAKNIQYF
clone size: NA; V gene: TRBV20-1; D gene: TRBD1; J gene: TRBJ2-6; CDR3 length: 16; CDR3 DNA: TGCAGTGCTAGGGACAGGGTCCTCTCTGGGGCCAACGTCCTGACTTTC; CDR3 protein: CSARDRVLSGANVLTF
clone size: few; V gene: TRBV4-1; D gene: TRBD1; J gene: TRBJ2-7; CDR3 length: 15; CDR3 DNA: TGCGCCAGCAGCCACCCATGGGGGACAGGGTACGAGCAGTACTTC; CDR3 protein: CASSHPWGTGYEQYF
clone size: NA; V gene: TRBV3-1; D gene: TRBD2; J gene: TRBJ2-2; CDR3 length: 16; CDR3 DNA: TGTGCCAGCAGCCCCAGTACGGGGGGGGACACCGGGGAGCTGTTTTTT; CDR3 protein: CASSPSTGGDTGELFF
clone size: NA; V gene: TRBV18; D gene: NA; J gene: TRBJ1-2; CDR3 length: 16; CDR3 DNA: TGTGCCAGCTCACCACCGGCAGGCCCCACCACCGATGGCTACACCTTC; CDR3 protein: CASSPPAGPTTDGYTF
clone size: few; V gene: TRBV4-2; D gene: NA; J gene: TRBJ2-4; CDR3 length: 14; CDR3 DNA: TGTGCCAGCAGCCAAGCAGGGGCCCTAAACATTCAGTACTTC; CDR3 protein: CASSQAGALNIQYF
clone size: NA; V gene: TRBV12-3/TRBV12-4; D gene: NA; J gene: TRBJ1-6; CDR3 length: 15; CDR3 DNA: TGTGCCAGCAGCCACCAGGCGGGGTTTAATTCACCCCTCCACTTT; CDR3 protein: CASSHQAGFNSPLHF
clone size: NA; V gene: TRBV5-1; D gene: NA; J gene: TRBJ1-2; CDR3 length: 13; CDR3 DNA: TGCGCCAGCAGCTTCAGGGGTTTCTATGGCTACACCTTC; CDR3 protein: CASSFRGFYGYTF